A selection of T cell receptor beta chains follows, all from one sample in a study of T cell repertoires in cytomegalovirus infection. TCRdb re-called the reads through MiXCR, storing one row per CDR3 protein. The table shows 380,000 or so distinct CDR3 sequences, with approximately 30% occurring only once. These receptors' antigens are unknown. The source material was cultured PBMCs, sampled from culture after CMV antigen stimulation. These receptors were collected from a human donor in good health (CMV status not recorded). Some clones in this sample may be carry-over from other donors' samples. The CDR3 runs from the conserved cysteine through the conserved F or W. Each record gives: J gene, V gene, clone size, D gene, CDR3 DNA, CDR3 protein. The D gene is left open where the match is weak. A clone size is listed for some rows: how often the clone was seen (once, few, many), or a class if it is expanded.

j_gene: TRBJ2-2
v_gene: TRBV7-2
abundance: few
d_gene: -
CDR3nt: TGTGCCAGCAGCTTAGCGGTCGGCTCCTGGACCGGGGAGCTGTTTTTT
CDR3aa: CASSLAVGSWTGELFF

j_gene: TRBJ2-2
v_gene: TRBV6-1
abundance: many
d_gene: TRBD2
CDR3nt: TGTGCCAGCGCTAGCGGGTGGTCCGGGGAGCTGTTTTTT
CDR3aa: CASASGWSGELFF

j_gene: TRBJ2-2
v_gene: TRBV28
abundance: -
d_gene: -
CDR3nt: TGTGCCAGCAGTTTGCCCCCAGGGGGGCTAGACACCGGGGAGCTGTTTTTT
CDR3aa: CASSLPPGGLDTGELFF

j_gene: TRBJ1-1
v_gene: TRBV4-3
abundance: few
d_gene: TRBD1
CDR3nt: TGCGCCAGCAGCCGCGGTCCGGGACAGTCGAACACTGAAGCTTTCTTT
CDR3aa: CASSRGPGQSNTEAFF

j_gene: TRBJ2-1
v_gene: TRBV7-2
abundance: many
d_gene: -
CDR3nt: TGTGCCAGCCTTAACCTCGGCAATGAGCAGTTCTTC
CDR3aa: CASLNLGNEQFF

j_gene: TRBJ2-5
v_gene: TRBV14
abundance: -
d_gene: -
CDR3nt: TGTGCCAGCAGCCGGTCCGAAGGTCAAGAGACCCAGTACTTC
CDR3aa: CASSRSEGQETQYF

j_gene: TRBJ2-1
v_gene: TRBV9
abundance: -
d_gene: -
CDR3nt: TGTGCCAGCAGCGTACTGGGTACAAATGAGCAGTTCTTC
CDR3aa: CASSVLGTNEQFF

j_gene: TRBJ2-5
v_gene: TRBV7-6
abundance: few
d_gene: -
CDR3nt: TGTGCTAGCAGCTTTTTTGGCGATGAGACCCAGTACTTC
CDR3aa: CASSFFGDETQYF

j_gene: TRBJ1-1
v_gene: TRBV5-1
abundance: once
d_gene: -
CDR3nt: TGCGCCAGCAGCTTGGTAACAGGGCGCGATTCCGAAGCTTTCTTT
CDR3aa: CASSLVTGRDSEAFF

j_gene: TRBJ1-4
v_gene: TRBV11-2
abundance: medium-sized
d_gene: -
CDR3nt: TGTGCCAGCAGCTTAGGCCCCGCGGCCGGAAAACTGTTTTTT
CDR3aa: CASSLGPAAGKLFF

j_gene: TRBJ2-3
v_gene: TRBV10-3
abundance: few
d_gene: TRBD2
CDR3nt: TGTGCCATCAGTGAGGGACTAGCGGGAGGCACAGATACGCAGTATTTT
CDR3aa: CAISEGLAGGTDTQYF

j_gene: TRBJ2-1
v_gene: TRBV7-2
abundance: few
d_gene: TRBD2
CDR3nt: TGTGCCAGCAGCTTCGTATCGCTTACTAGCGGGAGTGAGCAGTTCTTC
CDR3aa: CASSFVSLTSGSEQFF

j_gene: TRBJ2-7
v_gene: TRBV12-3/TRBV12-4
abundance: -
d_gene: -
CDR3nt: TGTGCCAGCACCAGAACCGGGAGCGGCTACGAGCAGTACTTC
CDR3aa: CASTRTGSGYEQYF

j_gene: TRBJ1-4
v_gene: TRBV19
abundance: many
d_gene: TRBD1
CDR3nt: TGTGCCAGTAGTCCCGGGACAGGGGAAAAACTGTTTTTT
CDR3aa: CASSPGTGEKLFF

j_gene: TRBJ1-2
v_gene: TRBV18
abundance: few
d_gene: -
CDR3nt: TGTGCCAGCTCACCATCCGAGGGACTACCCACCTTC
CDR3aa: CASSPSEGLPTF

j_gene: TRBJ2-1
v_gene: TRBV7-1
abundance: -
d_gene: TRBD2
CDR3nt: TGTGCCAGCAGCTCTCATTCCGTAGCGGGAGTGAACTTCTACTACAATGAGCAGTTCTTC
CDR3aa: CASSSHSVAGVNFYYNEQFF

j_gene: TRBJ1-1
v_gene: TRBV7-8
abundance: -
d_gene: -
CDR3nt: TGTGCCAGCAGCTTAGCCAGGGGAAAAATGAACACTGAAGCTTTCTTT
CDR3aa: CASSLARGKMNTEAFF

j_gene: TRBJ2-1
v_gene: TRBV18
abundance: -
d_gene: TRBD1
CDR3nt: TGTGCCAGCTCTCCCGGGACAGTCTTTAATGAGCAGTTCTTC
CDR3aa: CASSPGTVFNEQFF

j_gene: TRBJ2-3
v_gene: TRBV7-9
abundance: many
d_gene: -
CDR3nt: TGTGCCAGCAGCTTAATATCCGATACGCAGTATTTT
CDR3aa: CASSLISDTQYF

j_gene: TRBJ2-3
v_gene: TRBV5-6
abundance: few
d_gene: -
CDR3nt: TGTGCCAGCAGCCGCCAGGGACAAGAGGGCACAGATACGCAGTATTTT
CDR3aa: CASSRQGQEGTDTQYF

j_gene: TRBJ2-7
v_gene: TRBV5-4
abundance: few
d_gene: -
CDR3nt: TGTGCCAGCAGCTTGAGGTCCGGAGAGCAGTACTTC
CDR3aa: CASSLRSGEQYF

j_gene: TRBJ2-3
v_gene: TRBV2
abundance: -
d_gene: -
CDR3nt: TGTGCCAGCAGTGCAGAAGATACGCAGTATTTT
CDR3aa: CASSAEDTQYF

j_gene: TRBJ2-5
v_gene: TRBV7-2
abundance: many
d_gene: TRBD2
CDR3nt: TGTGCCAGCAGCCCCCTCCCTAGCGGACCGGGGGAGACCCAGTACTTC
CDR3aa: CASSPLPSGPGETQYF

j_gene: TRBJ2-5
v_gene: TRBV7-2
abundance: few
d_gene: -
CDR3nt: TGTGCCAGCAGCTTTGACAGGTTGGTGGGAGAGACCCAGTACTTC
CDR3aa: CASSFDRLVGETQYF

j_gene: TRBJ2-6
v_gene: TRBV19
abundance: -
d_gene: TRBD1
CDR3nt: TGTGCCAGTAGTACAGGGACAGGGACGGCTGGGGCCAACGTCCTGACTTTC
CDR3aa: CASSTGTGTAGANVLTF

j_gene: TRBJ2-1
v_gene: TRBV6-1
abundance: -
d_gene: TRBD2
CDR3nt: TGTGCCAGCAGAGTCAGCGGGGGCAACAATGAGCAGTTCTTC
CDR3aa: CASRVSGGNNEQFF

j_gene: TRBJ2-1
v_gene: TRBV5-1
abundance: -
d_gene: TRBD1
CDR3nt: TGCGCCAGCAGCTTGGGGGACAGGAACAATGAGCAGTTCTTC
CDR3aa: CASSLGDRNNEQFF

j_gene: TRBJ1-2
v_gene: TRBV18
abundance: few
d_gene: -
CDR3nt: TGTGCCAGCTCACCAGGGGCCTCAGCTAACTATGGCTACACCTTC
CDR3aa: CASSPGASANYGYTF

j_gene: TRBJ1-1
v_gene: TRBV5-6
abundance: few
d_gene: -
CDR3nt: TGTGCCAGCAGCTTCCTCTGGGGGTCTTCAATGAACACTGAAGCTTTCTTT
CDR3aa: CASSFLWGSSMNTEAFF

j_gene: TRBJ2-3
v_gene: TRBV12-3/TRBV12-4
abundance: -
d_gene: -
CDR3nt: TGTGCCAGCAGTTTTTCAGGGCCCACAGATACGCAGTATTTT
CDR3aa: CASSFSGPTDTQYF

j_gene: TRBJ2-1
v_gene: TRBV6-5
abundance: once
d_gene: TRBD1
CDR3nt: TGTGCCAGCAGTTATCTGACAGGGATGGGAGACAATGAGCAGTTCTTC
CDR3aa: CASSYLTGMGDNEQFF

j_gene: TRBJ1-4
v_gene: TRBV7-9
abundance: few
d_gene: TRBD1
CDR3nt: TGTGCCAGCAGTGAGGGGGCGACTAATGAAAAACTGTTTTTT
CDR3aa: CASSEGATNEKLFF

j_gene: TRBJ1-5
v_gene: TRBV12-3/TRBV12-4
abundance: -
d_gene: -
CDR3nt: TGTGCCAGCAGGGGGGGGACGGGCAACCAGCCCCAGCATTTT
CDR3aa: CASRGGTGNQPQHF

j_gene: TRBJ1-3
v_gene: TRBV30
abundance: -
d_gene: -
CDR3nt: TGTGCCTGGGGGACAAGTGGAAACACCATATATTTT
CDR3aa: CAWGTSGNTIYF

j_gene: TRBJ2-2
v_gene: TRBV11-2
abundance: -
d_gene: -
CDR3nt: TGTGCCAGCAGCCTAGGGACTTTCCTGACCGGGGAGCTGTTTTTT
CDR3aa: CASSLGTFLTGELFF

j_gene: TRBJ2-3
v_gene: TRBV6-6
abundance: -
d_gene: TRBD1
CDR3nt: TGTGCCAGCAGGAACCAGGGGGCCTATACAGATACGCAGTATTTT
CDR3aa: CASRNQGAYTDTQYF

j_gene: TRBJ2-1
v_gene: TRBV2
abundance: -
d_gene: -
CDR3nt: TGTGCCAGCACAGGACGGCAGACTCGGGCGAATGAGCAGTTCTTC
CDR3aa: CASTGRQTRANEQFF